The rows below give T cell receptor beta chains drawn from one sample of a study of T cells expressing NK-cell markers. TCRdb reanalyzed the 5' RACE reads and collapses them to one entry per CDR3 protein, without DNA. This sample's table reports 150,000 to 180,000 distinct CDR3 sequences. Sequencing was carried out using blood T cells: a sorted CD56 or NKG2C T cell subset, CD4+ or CD8+ T cells, or bulk PBMC T cells (not recorded which). The source of these receptors is a woman aged 45-65 years in good health. Both conserved end residues are part of each CDR3.

cdr3_aa	v_call	j_call
CASSHISGSAADTQYF	TRBV12-3/TRBV12-4	TRBJ2-3
CASSQSPPGLAAYNEQFF	TRBV4-1	TRBJ2-1
CSVDVGNYGYTF	TRBV29-1	TRBJ1-2
CATRDRGEETQYF	TRBV24-1	TRBJ2-5
CASSFGQVYEQYF	TRBV4-1	TRBJ2-7
CASNPGDDGGNTGELFF	TRBV5-1	TRBJ2-2
CASSQGAGNIYEQYF	TRBV4-1	TRBJ2-7
CAIGTSGNSYNEQFF	TRBV10-3	TRBJ2-1
CASSRTSGGSSYNEQFF	TRBV4-1	TRBJ2-1
CASSSRTAQYF	TRBV6-5	TRBJ2-5
CASSALAGALTDTQYF	TRBV5-1	TRBJ2-3
CASSLGREDFQETQYF	TRBV5-1	TRBJ2-5
CASSPHEASHNEQFF	TRBV9	TRBJ2-1
CSATDRVWAYNEQFF	TRBV20-1	TRBJ2-1
CASSQYRDRLLSSGNTIYF	TRBV18	TRBJ1-3
CASSLGWQGMHEQFF	TRBV7-2	TRBJ2-1
CASSQDLGHPQFF	TRBV4-1	TRBJ2-1
CASSPERVLNTIYF	TRBV5-5	TRBJ1-3
CASSPPRGAYEAFF	TRBV5-5	TRBJ1-1
CSARDLGLAGRSYNEQFF	TRBV20-1	TRBJ2-1
CASSFPGQGAYEQYF	TRBV13	TRBJ2-7
CSAREAGGYNEQFF	TRBV20-1	TRBJ2-1
CASTGTGFQPQHF	TRBV19	TRBJ1-5